This note documents a single T cell receptor beta chain sequence. Its antigen is not known. Positive CCR7 selection of CD45RO-negative cells yielded the naive CD8 cells, and terminally differentiated effector memory CD45RA+ cells were excluded. The CDR3 loop spans 17 amino acids. Germline lookup yields CDR1 SGHVS and CDR2 FQNEAQ. V shed 5 bases and J 3 bases; nucleotides not matched to a gene: 13. The method was immunoSEQ multiplex PCR; TCRdb's version includes in-frame clones alone and lacks a portion of them. Altogether around 2,000,000 clones are present, about 94% being singletons, with the ten largest covering about 1.1%. The entry originates in a study of shared clonotypes between healthy human individuals. The overall study: Donors had three CD4 naive, three CD4 memory, two CD8 naive and one CD8 memory plate apiece. Study-wide results and limits: Some naive CD4 clonotypes, approximately 4.5%, turned up in common across a few donors. Clonotype sharing among the donors was expected to vary with sequencing depth.

Sequencing was carried out using naive CD8+ T cells sorted from blood. V is TRBV7-8 and J is TRBJ2-5, with 9 bases aligning to TRBD2. The sequence was obtained from a man aged 18 to 30 in good health. The DNA for the CDR3 is TGTGCCAGCAGCCCACCGAAGGGAGCGGGAGGAGAAGAGACCCAGTACTTC. Protein product: CASSPPKGAGGEETQYF.